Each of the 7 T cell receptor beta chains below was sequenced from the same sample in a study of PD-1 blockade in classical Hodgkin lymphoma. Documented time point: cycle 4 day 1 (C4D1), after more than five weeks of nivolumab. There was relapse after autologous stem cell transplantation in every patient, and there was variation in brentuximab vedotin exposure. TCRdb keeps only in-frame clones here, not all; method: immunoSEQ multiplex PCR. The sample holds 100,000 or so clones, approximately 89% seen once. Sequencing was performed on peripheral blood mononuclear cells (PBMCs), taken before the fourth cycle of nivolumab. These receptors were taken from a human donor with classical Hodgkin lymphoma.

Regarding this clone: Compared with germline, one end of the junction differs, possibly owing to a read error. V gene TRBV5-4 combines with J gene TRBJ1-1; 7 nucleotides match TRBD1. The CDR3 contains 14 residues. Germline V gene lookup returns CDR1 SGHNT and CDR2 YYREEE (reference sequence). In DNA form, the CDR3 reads TGTGCCAGCAGGTTGGGACAGTCGAACACTGAAGCTTTCTTT. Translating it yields CASRLGQSNTEAFF.

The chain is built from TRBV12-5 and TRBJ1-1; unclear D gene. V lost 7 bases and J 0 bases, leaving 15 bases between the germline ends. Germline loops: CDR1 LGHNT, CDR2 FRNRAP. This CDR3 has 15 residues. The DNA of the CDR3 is TGTGCTAGTGCCATCTCGTTAATGATGAACACTGAAGCTTTCTTT. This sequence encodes CASAISLMMNTEAFF.

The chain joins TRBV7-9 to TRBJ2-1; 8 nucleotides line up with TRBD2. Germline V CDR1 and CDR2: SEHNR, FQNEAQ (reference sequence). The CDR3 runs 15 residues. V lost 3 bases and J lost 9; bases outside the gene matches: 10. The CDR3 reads CASSFTGLVVSEQFF. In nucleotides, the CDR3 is TGTGCCAGCAGCTTCACGGGACTAGTAGTCAGTGAGCAGTTCTTC. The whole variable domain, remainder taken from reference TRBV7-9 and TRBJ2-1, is DTGVSQNPRHKITKRGQNVTFRCDPISEHNRLYWYRQTLGQGPEFLTYFQNEAQLEKSRLLSDRFSAERPKGSFSTLEIQRTEQGDSAMYLCASSFTGLVVSEQFFGPGTRLTVL.

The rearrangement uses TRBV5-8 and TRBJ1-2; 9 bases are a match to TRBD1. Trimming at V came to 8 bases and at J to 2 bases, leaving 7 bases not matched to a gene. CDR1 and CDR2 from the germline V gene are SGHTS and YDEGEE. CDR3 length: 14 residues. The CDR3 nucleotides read TGTGCCAGTTTCGAAACAGGGGGCAACTATGGCTACACCTTC. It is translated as CASFETGGNYGYTF.

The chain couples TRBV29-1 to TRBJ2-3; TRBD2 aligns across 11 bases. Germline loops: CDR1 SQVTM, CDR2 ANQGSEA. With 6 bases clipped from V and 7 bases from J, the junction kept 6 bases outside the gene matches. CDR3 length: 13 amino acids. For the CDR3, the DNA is TGCAGCGTGCTAGCGGGAGGTCGAAATACGCAGTATTTT. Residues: CSVLAGGRNTQYF.

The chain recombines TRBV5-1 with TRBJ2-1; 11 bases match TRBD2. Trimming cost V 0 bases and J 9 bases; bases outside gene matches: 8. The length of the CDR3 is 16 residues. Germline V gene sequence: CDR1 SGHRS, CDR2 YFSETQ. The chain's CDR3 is CASSLVVAGGPVEQFF. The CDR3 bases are TGCGCCAGCAGCTTGGTGGTAGCGGGAGGGCCAGTTGAGCAGTTCTTC.

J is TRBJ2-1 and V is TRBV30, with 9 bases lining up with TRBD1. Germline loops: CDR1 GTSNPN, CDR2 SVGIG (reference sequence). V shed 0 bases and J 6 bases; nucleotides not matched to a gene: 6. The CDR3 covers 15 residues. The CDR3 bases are TGTGCCTGGAGTGTAAGGGACAGGGTGGTCAATGAGCAGTTCTTC. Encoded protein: CAWSVRDRVVNEQFF.